This T cell receptor beta chain was captured in a study of T cells in Graves' hyperthyroidism and ophthalmopathy. With 3 bases removed from V and 4 bases from J, the gap between germline ends came to 16 bases. The germline gives CDR1 SGDLS, CDR2 YYNGEE. This CDR3 is built from 15 residues. Pregnant or lactating patients were excluded, as were those with uncontrolled infection or other autoimmune disease. TCR beta CDR3 regions were amplified from RNA. The study used the HTBI primer set for a first-round RT-PCR of the TCR CDR3. One entry per CDR3 protein results from TCRdb running MiXCR on the multiplex PCR reads. Of about 480,000 distinct CDR3 sequences listed, around 15% are singletons.

The specimen was blood. The sequence was collected from a woman aged 18-30 years with Graves' hyperthyroidism. V usage is TRBV9 and J usage is TRBJ1-1; the D gene is possibly TRBD1 (5 bases). CDR3 bases: TGTGCCAGCAGCGGGGAGGGACTGGGGCGCACTGAAGCTTTCTTT. It specifies CASSGEGLGRTEAFF.